The 18 T cell receptor beta chains in this list originate from one sample, sequenced in a study of T cells after yellow fever vaccination. From the 5' RACE reads, TCRdb called clonotypes with MiXCR, one entry per CDR3 protein. The table includes some 420,000 distinct CDR3 sequences, under 20% detected once. The source material was PBMCs, sampled before the yellow fever booster vaccination. The receptor source for this set is a man aged 18 to 29 who received the YFV17D yellow fever vaccine.

This clonotype was recorded many times. V usage is TRBV7-3 and J usage is TRBJ2-1; D possibly corresponds to TRBD2 (5 bases). This CDR3 comprises 19 residues. The germline V gene encodes CDR1 SGHTA and CDR2 FQGTGA. V lost 5 bases and J lost 0, with 23 bases in between. The CDR3 reads CASSPYAPRTLYSYNEQFF. The CDR3 region has the DNA TGTGCCAGCAGCCCATATGCCCCCAGGACTTTATACTCCTACAATGAGCAGTTCTTC.

This chain links TRBV4-3 with TRBJ1-1; D is possibly TRBD1 (5 bases). In germline, CDR1 is LGHNA, CDR2 YSLEER. The CDR3 has 13 residues. V lost 0 bases to trimming and J lost 5 bases, with 7 bases between them. CDR3 in DNA: TGCGCCAGCAGCCAAGATAAGGGGACTGAAGCTTTCTTT. Translation: CASSQDKGTEAFF.

This chain uses TRBV7-2 with TRBJ2-7, with D unresolved. Looked up from germline, CDR1 is SGHTA and CDR2 is FQGNSA. V lost 4 bases and J lost 3, with 10 bases in between. There are 13 residues in the CDR3. CDR3 sequence reads: CASSSGNHYEQYF. Here the CDR3 DNA reads TGTGCCAGCAGCTCTGGGAACCACTACGAGCAGTACTTC. Variable domain in full (rest from reference TRBV7-2 and TRBJ2-7): GAGVSQSPSNKVTEKGKDVELRCDPISGHTALYWYRQSLGQGLEFLIYFQGNSAPDKSGLPSDRFSAERTGGSVSTLTIQRTQQEDSAVYLCASSSGNHYEQYFGPGTRLTVT.

This chain links TRBV5-1 with TRBJ2-2; TRBD1 might be the D (5 bases). In germline, CDR1 is SGHRS, CDR2 YFSETQ. This CDR3 comprises 16 residues. Trimming took 4 bases from V and 0 from J, leaving 13 bases between them. The CDR3 spells CASSPLTVANTGELFF. The CDR3, as DNA: TGCGCCAGCAGCCCTCTGACAGTAGCGAACACCGGGGAGCTGTTTTTT.

The chain recombines TRBV20-1 with TRBJ1-5, with D possibly being TRBD1 (6 bases). There are 16 residues in the CDR3. V was shortened by 5 bases and J by 0 bases, with 17 bases between the two germline ends. Germline lookup yields CDR1 DFQATT and CDR2 SNEGSKA (reference sequence). CDR3 in DNA: TGCAGTGCTCGGGGGAGGGGGGTCTATAGCAATCAGCCCCAGCATTTT. It specifies CSARGRGVYSNQPQHF.

This clonotype came up a few times. This chain links TRBV9 with TRBJ2-3, with 7 positions matching TRBD1. The CDR3 runs 14 residues. Germline V lookup: CDR1 SGDLS, CDR2 YYNGEE. V dropped 3 bases and J dropped 2; count of bases not matched to a gene: 3. CDR3 loop: CASSDRGYTDTQYF. Written as DNA, the CDR3 is TGTGCCAGCAGCGACAGGGGATACACAGATACGCAGTATTTT.

The rearrangement uses TRBV20-1 and TRBJ2-3; TRBD1 matches 8 bases. The germline gives CDR1 DFQATT, CDR2 SNEGSKA (reference sequence). V gave up 3 bases and J gave up 3 bases; unmatched junction bases: 8. CDR3 length: 15 residues. The CDR3 sequence: CSASYRGDTTDTQYF. Written as DNA, the CDR3 is TGCAGTGCTAGCTACAGGGGGGACACGACAGATACGCAGTATTTT.

The V gene is TRBV10-3, the J gene TRBJ2-7, with 7 bases that match TRBD2. The V gene's germline CDR1 is ENHRY and CDR2 SYGVKD. The V gene end was trimmed by 6 bases and the J gene end by 0 bases; junction bases not matched to a gene: 2. The CDR3 has 13 residues. The CDR3 spells CAIRSGGSYEQYV. The CDR3 bases are TGTGCCATCAGGTCGGGGGGCTCCTACGAGCAGTACGTC.

The chain carries TRBV7-7 and TRBJ2-1; 8 nucleotides agree with TRBD2. Unmatched junction bases numbered 11, after V lost 2 bases and J lost 8 bases. The CDR3 spans 16 residues. Germline V gene data show CDR1 as SSHAT and CDR2 as FNYEAQ (reference sequence). The CDR3 loop reads CASSLRSGGGFDEQFF. The CDR3 DNA reads as TGTGCCAGCAGCTTAAGGTCGGGGGGGGGCTTCGATGAGCAGTTCTTC.

This clonotype has just a few counts. The V and J genes are TRBV15 and TRBJ2-1; 12 nucleotides match TRBD1. There are 16 residues in the CDR3. Germline-derived CDR1 and CDR2 are LNHNV and YYDKDF (reference sequence). The V and J ends lost 5 bases and 9 bases, in that order; junction bases with no gene match: 11. CDR3 sequence (DNA): TGTGCCACCAGCCCCTGGGGGGGACAGGGGGCGCGTGAGCAGTTCTTC. Protein sequence: CATSPWGGQGAREQFF.

In this sample, this clonotype turned up a few times. The chain combines TRBV9 with TRBJ2-7; 7 bases agree with TRBD1. The germline V gene encodes CDR1 SGDLS and CDR2 YYNGEE. The CDR3 is made up of 14 amino acids. Trimming cost V 0 bases and J 4 bases; bases outside gene matches: 4. CDR3 nucleotides: TGTGCCAGCAGCGTAGGGGACAGCGCATACGAGCAGTACTTC. The encoded protein is CASSVGDSAYEQYF.

A few counts support this clonotype. The gene calls are TRBV5-1 and TRBJ1-4; D unresolved. The CDR3 has 15 residues. Trimming removed 2 bases from V and 4 bases from J, with 12 bases in between. Per the germline V gene, CDR1 is SGHRS and CDR2 is YFSETQ. CDR3 sequence: CASSLFGGDNEKLFF. As DNA, the CDR3 is TGCGCCAGCAGCTTATTTGGAGGAGATAATGAAAAACTGTTTTTT.

The chain carries TRBV7-8 and TRBJ2-3; 8 bases map to TRBD1. There are 15 residues in the CDR3. The junction had 7 bases not matched to a gene; V was cut back by 5 bases and J by 3 bases. Germline CDR1 reads SGHVS; CDR2 reads FQNEAQ. Here the CDR3 reads CASSPDYRGTDTQYF. DNA of the CDR3: TGTGCCAGCAGCCCGGACTACAGGGGGACAGATACGCAGTATTTT.

The chain couples TRBV12-3 or TRBV12-4 to TRBJ1-1; a weak D match, TRBD1 (6 bases). V lost 6 bases and J 4 bases, leaving 12 bases between the germline ends. There are 13 residues in the CDR3. The CDR3 bases are TGTGCCAGCAGAACTACAGGGCCCACTGAAGCTTTCTTT. This encodes CASRTTGPTEAFF.

This clonotype was seen a few times. V usage is TRBV10-3 and J usage is TRBJ2-5; D gene uncertain. This CDR3 comprises 13 residues. Trimming took 4 bases from V and 1 from J, leaving 7 bases between them. CDR1 and CDR2 (germline): ENHRY, SYGVKD. The CDR3 spells CAISAGIQETQYF. In DNA, the CDR3 is TGTGCCATCAGTGCCGGCATCCAAGAGACCCAGTACTTC.

This clonotype was detected a few times. The chain uses TRBV9 and TRBJ2-5; 8 positions agree with TRBD2. Germline loops: CDR1 SGDLS, CDR2 YYNGEE. Trimming took 6 bases from V and 5 from J; bases not matched to a gene: 9. This CDR3 has 14 residues. The CDR3, as DNA: TGTGCCAGCACCCCGGGACTAGTCGGGGAGACCCAGTACTTC. This translates into CASTPGLVGETQYF.

The chain is built from TRBV18 and TRBJ2-7, with no clear D. The germline gives CDR1 KGHSH, CDR2 LQKENI. Trimming stripped 2 bases from V and 3 bases from J, with 8 bases between. The CDR3 is 13 amino acids. The CDR3 reads CASSPATVYEQYF. The CDR3 bases are TGTGCCAGCTCACCAGCCACAGTCTACGAGCAGTACTTC. The full variable domain, in which reference TRBV18 and TRBJ2-7 provide the parts outside the CDR3, is NAGVMQNPRHLVRRRGQEARLRCSPMKGHSHVYWYRQLPEEGLKFMVYLQKENIIDESGMPKERFSAEFPKEGPSILRIQQVVRGDSAAYFCASSPATVYEQYFGPGTRLTVT.

The rearrangement links TRBV6-2 or TRBV6-3 to TRBJ2-7; no clear D. Germline V gives CDR1 MNHEY, CDR2 SVGEGT. This CDR3 is built from 13 residues. V shed 2 bases and J shed 2 bases, with 7 bases lying between them. CDR3 DNA: TGTGCCAGCAGTTACGCGTCACCCTACGAGCAGTACTTC. Its translation: CASSYASPYEQYF.